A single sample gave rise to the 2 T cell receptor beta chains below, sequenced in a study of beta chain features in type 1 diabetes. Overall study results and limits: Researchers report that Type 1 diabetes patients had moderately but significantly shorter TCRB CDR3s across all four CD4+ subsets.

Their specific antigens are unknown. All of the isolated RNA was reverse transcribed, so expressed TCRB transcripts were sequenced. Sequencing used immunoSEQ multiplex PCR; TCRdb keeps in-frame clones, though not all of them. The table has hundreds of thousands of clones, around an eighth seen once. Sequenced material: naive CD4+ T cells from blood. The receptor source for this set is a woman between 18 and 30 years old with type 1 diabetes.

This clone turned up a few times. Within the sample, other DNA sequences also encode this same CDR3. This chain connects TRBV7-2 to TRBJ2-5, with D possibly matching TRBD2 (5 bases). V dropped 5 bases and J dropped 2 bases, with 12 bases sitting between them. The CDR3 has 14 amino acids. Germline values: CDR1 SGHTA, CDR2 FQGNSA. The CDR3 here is CASSLGLVQETQYF. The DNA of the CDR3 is TGTGCCAGCAGCCTTGGACTGGTTCAAGAGACCCAGTACTTC.

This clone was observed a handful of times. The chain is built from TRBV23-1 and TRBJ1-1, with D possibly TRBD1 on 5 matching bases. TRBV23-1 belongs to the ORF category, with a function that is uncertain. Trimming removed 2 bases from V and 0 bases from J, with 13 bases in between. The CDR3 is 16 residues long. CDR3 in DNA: TGCGCCAGCAGTCAACGAAGACAGCCCTTGAACACTGAAGCTTTCTTT. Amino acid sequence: CASSQRRQPLNTEAFF.